This T cell receptor (beta chain) was recovered during a study of blood T cell repertoires in COVID-19. As for the study in general: COVID-19 samples, acute and convalescent, were from the United States, Italy and Spain.

This table comes from immunoSEQ multiplex PCR, and its TCRdb copy is limited to in-frame clones, with some not included. The data show 350,000 to 500,000 clones, roughly 90% seen once. Cohorts were based on clinical histories the participants reported. CDR1 is SGHDT and CDR2 is YYEEEE in the germline V gene. The CDR3 length is 15 residues. V lost 0 bases, J lost 8 bases, and 17 bases lay in between. In this sample, this clone turned up a few times. The chain recombines TRBV5-6 with TRBJ1-2; TRBD1 is a possible D gene (6 bases). The source of this sequence is a young woman who had been exposed to COVID-19. Specimen: PBMCs or T cells enriched from blood (not recorded which). The DNA of the CDR3 is TGTGCCAGCAGCTTGGTATCCCAGGGGAGGGCCGGCTACACCTTC. Translating it yields CASSLVSQGRAGYTF.